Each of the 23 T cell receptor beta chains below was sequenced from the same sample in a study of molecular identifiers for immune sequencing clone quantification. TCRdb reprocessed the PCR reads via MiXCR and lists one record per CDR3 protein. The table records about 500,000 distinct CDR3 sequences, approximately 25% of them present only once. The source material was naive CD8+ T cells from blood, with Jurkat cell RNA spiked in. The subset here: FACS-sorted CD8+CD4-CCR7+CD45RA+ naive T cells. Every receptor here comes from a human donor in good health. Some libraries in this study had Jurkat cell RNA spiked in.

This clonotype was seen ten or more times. The CDR3: CASSFRRGLTDTQYF. As DNA, the CDR3 is TGTGCCAGCAGTTTCCGGCGGGGGCTAACAGATACGCAGTATTTT. V is TRBV28 and J is TRBJ2-3; maybe TRBD2 (7 bases). Germline lookup yields CDR1 MDHEN and CDR2 SYDVKM. The CDR3 has 15 amino acids. With 3 bases removed from V and 3 bases from J, the gap between germline ends came to 13 bases. Complete variable domain (other parts from reference TRBV28 and TRBJ2-3): DVKVTQSSRYLVKRTGEKVFLECVQDMDHENMFWYRQDPGLGLRLIYFSYDVKMKEKGDIPEGYSVSREKKERFSLILESASTNQTSMYLCASSFRRGLTDTQYFGPGTRLTVL.

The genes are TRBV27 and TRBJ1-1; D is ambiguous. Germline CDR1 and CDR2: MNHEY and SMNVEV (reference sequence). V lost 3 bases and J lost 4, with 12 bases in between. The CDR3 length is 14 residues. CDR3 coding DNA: TGTGCCAGCAGTTTCCGCCGTTGGGGCACTGAAGCTTTCTTT. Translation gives CASSFRRWGTEAFF.

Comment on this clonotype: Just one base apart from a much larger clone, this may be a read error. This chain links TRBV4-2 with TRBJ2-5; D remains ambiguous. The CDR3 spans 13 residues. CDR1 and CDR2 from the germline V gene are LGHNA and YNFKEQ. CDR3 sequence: CASSQGSPEPQYF. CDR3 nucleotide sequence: TGTGCCAGCAGCCAAGGTTCCCCAGAGCCCCAGTACTTC.

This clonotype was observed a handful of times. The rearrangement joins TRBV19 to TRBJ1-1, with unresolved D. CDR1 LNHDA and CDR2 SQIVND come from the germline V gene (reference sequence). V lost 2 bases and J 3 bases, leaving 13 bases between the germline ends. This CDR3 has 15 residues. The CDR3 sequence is CASSISLGLDTEAFF. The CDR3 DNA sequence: TGTGCCAGTAGTATAAGTTTGGGTTTGGACACTGAAGCTTTCTTT.

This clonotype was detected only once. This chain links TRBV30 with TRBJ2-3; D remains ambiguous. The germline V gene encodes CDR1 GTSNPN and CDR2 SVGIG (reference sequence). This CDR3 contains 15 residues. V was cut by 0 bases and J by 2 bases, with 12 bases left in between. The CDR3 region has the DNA TGTGCCTGGAGTGTTCTTGGCGCCGTCACAGATACGCAGTATTTT. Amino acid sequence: CAWSVLGAVTDTQYF.

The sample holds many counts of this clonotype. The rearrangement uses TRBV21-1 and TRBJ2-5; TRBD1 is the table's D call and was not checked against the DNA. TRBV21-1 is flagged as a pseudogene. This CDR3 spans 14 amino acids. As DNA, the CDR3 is TGTGCCAGCCCGACCGGGACACCTTCAGAGACCCAGTACTTC. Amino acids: CASPTGTPSETQYF.

CDR3 in DNA: TGTGCCAGCAGTCCGGGACAGATCACTGAAGCTTTCTTT. Protein sequence: CASSPGQITEAFF. The V call is TRBV27, the J call TRBJ1-1, with 7 bases identical to TRBD1. There are 13 residues in the CDR3. CDR1 is MNHEY and CDR2 is SMNVEV in the germline V gene (reference sequence). V lost 5 bases and J lost 4; bases outside the gene matches: 4.

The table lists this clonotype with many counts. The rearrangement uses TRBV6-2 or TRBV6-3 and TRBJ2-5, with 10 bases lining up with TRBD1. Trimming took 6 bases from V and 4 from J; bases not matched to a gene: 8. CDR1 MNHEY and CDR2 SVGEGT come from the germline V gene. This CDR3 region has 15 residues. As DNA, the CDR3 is TGTGCCAGCAGCTCCGGGACAGGGGTTCGAGAGACCCAGTACTTC. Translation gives CASSSGTGVRETQYF.

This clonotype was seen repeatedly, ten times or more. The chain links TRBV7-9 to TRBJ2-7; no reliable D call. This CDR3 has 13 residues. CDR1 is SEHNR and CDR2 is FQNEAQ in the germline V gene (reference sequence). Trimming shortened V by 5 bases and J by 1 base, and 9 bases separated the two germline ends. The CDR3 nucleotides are TGTGCCAGCAGCCTACCCGTGTCCTACGAGCAGTACTTC. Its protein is CASSLPVSYEQYF.

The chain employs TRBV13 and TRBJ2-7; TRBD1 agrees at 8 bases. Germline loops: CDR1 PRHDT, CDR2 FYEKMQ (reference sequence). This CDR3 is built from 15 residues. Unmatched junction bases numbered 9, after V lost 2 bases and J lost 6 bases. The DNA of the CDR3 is TGTGCCAGCAGCTTACAGGGGGCGCTTATCTTCGAGCAGTACTTC. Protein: CASSLQGALIFEQYF. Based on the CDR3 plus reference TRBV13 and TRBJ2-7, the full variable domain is AAGVIQSPRHLIKEKRETATLKCYPIPRHDTVYWYQQGPGQDPQFLISFYEKMQSDKGSIPDRFSAQQFSDYHSELNMSSLELGDSALYFCASSLQGALIFEQYFGPGTRLTVT.

In DNA form, the CDR3 reads TGTGCCAGCAGCTTAGGGGAAAACAATGAGCAGTTCTTC. The encoded protein is CASSLGENNEQFF. The rearrangement joins TRBV7-9 to TRBJ2-1; D is ambiguous. The V and J ends lost 1 base and 5 bases respectively, with 6 bases between them. The CDR3 contains 13 residues. Germline CDR1 SEHNR, CDR2 FQNEAQ (reference sequence).

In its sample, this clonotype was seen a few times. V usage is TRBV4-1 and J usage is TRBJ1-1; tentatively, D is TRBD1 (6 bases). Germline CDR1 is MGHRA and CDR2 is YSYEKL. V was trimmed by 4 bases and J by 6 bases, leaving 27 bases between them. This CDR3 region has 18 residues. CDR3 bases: TGCGCCAGCAGCCCAGCCTTACAGGGCCTCCATTTCAGCGCTGAAGCTTTCTTT. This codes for CASSPALQGLHFSAEAFF.

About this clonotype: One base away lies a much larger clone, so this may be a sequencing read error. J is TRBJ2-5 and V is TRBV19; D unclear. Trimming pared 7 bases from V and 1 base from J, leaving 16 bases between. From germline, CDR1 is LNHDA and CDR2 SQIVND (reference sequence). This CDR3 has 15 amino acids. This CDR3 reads CASTDGVGIQETQYF. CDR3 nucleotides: TGTGCCAGTACCGATGGGGTAGGAATCCAAGAGACCCAGTACTTC.

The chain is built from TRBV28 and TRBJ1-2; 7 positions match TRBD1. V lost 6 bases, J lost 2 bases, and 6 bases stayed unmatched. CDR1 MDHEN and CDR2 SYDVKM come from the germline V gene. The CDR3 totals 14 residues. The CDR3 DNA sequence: TGTGCCAGCAGGGCGGGACAGCCAAACTATGGCTACACCTTC. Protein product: CASRAGQPNYGYTF.

CDR3 in amino acids: CASSFQGPMRPQYF. As DNA, the CDR3 is TGTGCCAGCAGTTTCCAGGGGCCCATGAGGCCCCAGTACTTC. This chain joins TRBV7-6 and TRBJ2-5; possible D gene TRBD1, 6 bases. Germline V gives CDR1 SGHVS, CDR2 FNYEAQ. The CDR3 is 14 residues long. With 6 bases removed from V and 9 bases from J, the gap between germline ends came to 20 bases.

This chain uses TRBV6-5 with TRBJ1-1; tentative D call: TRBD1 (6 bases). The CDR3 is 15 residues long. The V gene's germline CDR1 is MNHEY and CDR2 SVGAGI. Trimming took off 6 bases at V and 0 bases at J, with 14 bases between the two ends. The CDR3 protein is CASSPSTGMNTEAFF. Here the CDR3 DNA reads TGTGCCAGCAGCCCCTCGACAGGAATGAACACTGAAGCTTTCTTT.

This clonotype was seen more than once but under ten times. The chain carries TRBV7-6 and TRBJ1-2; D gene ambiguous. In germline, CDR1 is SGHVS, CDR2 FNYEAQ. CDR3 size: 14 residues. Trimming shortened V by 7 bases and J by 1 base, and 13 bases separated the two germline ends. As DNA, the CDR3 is TGTGCCAGCACCCCCGGTATTCTTAACTATGGCTACACCTTC. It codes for CASTPGILNYGYTF.

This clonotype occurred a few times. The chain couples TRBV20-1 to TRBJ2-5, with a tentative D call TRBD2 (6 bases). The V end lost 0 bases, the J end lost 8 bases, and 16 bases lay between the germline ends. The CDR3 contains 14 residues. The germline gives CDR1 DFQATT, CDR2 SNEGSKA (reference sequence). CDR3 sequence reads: CSARDKDFGGTQYF. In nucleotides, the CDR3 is TGCAGTGCTAGAGACAAGGACTTCGGGGGTACCCAGTACTTC.

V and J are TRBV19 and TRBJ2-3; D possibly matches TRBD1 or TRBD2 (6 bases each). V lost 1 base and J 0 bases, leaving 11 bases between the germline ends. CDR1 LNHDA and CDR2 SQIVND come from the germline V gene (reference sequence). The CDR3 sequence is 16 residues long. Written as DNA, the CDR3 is TGTGCCAGTAGTATAGGAGGGGGGCCTAGCACAGATACGCAGTATTTT. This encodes CASSIGGGPSTDTQYF.

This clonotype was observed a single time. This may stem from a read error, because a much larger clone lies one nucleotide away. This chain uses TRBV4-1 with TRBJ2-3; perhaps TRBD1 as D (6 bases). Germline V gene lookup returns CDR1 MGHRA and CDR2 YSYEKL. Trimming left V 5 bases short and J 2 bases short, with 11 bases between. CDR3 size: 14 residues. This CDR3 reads CASSSRQDTDTQYF. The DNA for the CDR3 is TGCGCCAGCAGCTCCCGACAGGACACAGATACGCAGTATTTT.

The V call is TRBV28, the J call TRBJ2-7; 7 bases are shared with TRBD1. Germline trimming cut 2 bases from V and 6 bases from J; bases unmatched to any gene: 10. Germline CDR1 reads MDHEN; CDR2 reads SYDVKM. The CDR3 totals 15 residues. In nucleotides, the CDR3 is TGTGCCAGCAGTTTACTCTCGGACAGGTTTGTCGAGCAGTACTTC. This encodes CASSLLSDRFVEQYF. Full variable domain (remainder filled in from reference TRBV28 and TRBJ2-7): DVKVTQSSRYLVKRTGEKVFLECVQDMDHENMFWYRQDPGLGLRLIYFSYDVKMKEKGDIPEGYSVSREKKERFSLILESASTNQTSMYLCASSLLSDRFVEQYFGPGTRLTVT.

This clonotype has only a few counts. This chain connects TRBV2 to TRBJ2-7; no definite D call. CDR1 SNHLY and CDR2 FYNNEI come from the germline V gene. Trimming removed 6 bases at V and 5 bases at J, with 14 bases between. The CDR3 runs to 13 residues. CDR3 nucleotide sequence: TGTGCCAGCAGGGGTATCACCCCCCACGAGCAGTACTTC. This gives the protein CASRGITPHEQYF.

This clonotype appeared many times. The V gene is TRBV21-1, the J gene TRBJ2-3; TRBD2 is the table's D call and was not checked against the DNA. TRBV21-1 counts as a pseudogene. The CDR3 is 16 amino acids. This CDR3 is CASSECVAGSTDTQYF. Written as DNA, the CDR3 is TGTGCCAGCAGCGAGTGCGTAGCGGGGAGCACAGATACGCAGTATTTT.